The rows below give T cell receptor beta chains drawn from one sample of a study of blood T cell repertoires in COVID-19. Using immunoSEQ multiplex PCR, the repertoire was profiled, and TCRdb retains in-frame clones only, with some absent. The table records about 280,000 clones, approximately 86% of them present only once. The sample taken for sequencing was peripheral blood. The source of these receptors is a woman aged 25 to 39 who had recovered from COVID-19. Both conserved end residues are part of each CDR3. Fields, in order: D gene, clone size, J gene, V gene, CDR3 length, CDR3 DNA, CDR3 protein. D genes are given only for firm matches. Clone size is shown for a subset of rows, as once, few, many or a class of expanded clone.

- - TRBJ1-5 TRBV6-1 16 TGTGCCAGCAGTGAAGGGGGAGGGCTAAATCCCAGGCCCCAGCATTTT CASSEGGGLNPRPQHF
TRBD2 - TRBJ2-1 TRBV24-1 15 TGTGCCACCAGTGATGACCCTAGCGGCAACAATGAGCAGTTCTTC CATSDDPSGNNEQFF
- - TRBJ2-5 TRBV19 12 TGTGCCAGTAGTCGGGGGAAAGAGACCCAGTACTTC CASSRGKETQYF
- - TRBJ1-5 TRBV13 16 TGTGCCAGCAGCTTAGCCGAAGGGAGGGGGGTTCAGCCCCAGCATTTT CASSLAEGRGVQPQHF
- few TRBJ2-3 TRBV4-2 12 TGTGCCAGCAGTTCAGGGGCAGATACGCAGTATTTT CASSSGADTQYF
- - TRBJ2-7 TRBV28 14 TGTGCCAGCAGTTTATTGTCACGGGGTTACGAGCAGTACTTC CASSLLSRGYEQYF
TRBD2 - TRBJ2-7 TRBV27 13 TGTGCCAGCAGTTTAGCTAGCGGGTACGAGCAGTACTTC CASSLASGYEQYF
- - TRBJ1-4 TRBV19 15 TGTGCCAGTAGTATAGGACAGGCCATTAATGAAAAACTGTTTTTT CASSIGQAINEKLFF
TRBD1 - TRBJ2-7 TRBV7-2 13 TGTGCCAGCAGCTTAACTCCAGGGGGCGAGCAGTACTTC CASSLTPGGEQYF
TRBD1 - TRBJ2-5 TRBV7-9 16 TGTGCCAGCAGCTCCGACGTAGGGACAGGCAGAGAGACCCAGTACTTC CASSSDVGTGRETQYF
TRBD1 - TRBJ2-2 TRBV7-2 15 TGTGCCAGCAGCTTTACAGGGGCGAGCACCGGGGAGCTGTTTTTT CASSFTGASTGELFF
- - TRBJ2-5 TRBV18 12 TGTGCCAGCTCACCCAAAAAAGAGACCCAGTACTTC CASSPKKETQYF
TRBD1 - TRBJ2-5 TRBV7-9 15 TGTGCCAGCAGCCCCGTTACAGGGGGCAGAGAGACCCAGTACTTC CASSPVTGGRETQYF
TRBD1 - TRBJ2-3 TRBV24-1 15 TGTGCCACCAGTGATTTTTCAGGGGGCGAGGATACGCAGTATTTT CATSDFSGGEDTQYF
- - TRBJ1-5 TRBV3-1/TRBV3-2 14 TGTGCCAGCAGCCAAAGGACAGAAGGTCAGCCCCAGCATTTT CASSQRTEGQPQHF
TRBD2 - TRBJ2-1 TRBV29-1 17 TGCAGCGTCTTAGGACTAGCGGGGGGGAAACTCTACAATGAGCAGTTCTTC CSVLGLAGGKLYNEQFF
- - TRBJ2-1 TRBV28 13 TGTGCCAGCAGTTTATCCCCCCCCGGGGAGCAGTTCTTC CASSLSPPGEQFF
- - TRBJ1-1 TRBV12-5 14 TGTGCTAGTGGTGGGAACAGGGCCCTGACTGAAGCTTTCTTT CASGGNRALTEAFF
- once TRBJ2-2 TRBV27 13 TGTGCCAGCAGTTCGTTAAACACCGGGGAGCTGTTTTTT CASSSLNTGELFF
- - TRBJ2-7 TRBV24-1 14 TGTGCCACCAGTGACGACAGTCCCCCCTACGAGCAGTACTTC CATSDDSPPYEQYF
- once TRBJ2-1 TRBV4-3 13 TGCGCCAGCAGCCAAGGGCGGACTAATGAGCAGTTCTTC CASSQGRTNEQFF
TRBD1 - TRBJ2-1 TRBV5-1 13 TGCGCTACAAGACAGGGACAAAGCTATGAGCAGTTCTTC CATRQGQSYEQFF
TRBD1 many TRBJ1-5 TRBV5-1 17 TGCGCCAGCAGCTTGGGGGTCACAGGGGCCAGCAATCAGCCCCAGCATTTT CASSLGVTGASNQPQHF
- - TRBJ2-1 TRBV6-5 15 TGTGCCAGCAGTTACGCCCCCAGGGGGGCCGGTGAGCAGTTCTTC CASSYAPRGAGEQFF
TRBD1 - TRBJ2-3 TRBV28 16 TGTGCCAGCAGGCCCACCGGGACAGACATCACAGATACGCAGTATTTT CASRPTGTDITDTQYF
- - TRBJ2-1 TRBV11-3 14 TGTGCCAGCAGCTTATTAGGGGACTACAATGAGCAGTTCTTC CASSLLGDYNEQFF
- - TRBJ2-2 TRBV6-5 15 TGTGCCAGCAGTTTTAGCGCCGCGAACACCGGGGAGCTGTTTTTT CASSFSAANTGELFF
TRBD2 - TRBJ2-3 TRBV10-2 17 TGCGCCAGCAGCTCTGGCCGTCCCCGGGGGGGCACAGATACGCAGTATTTT CASSSGRPRGGTDTQYF
- - TRBJ2-2 TRBV6-5 16 TGTGCCAGCAGTTACGGGGCGCAGGGGGGCACCGGGGAGCTGTTTTTT CASSYGAQGGTGELFF
- - TRBJ2-7 TRBV5-1 12 TGCGCCAGCAGCCTTGGGGAGGCCGAGCAGTACTTC CASSLGEAEQYF
TRBD1 - TRBJ1-4 TRBV3-1/TRBV3-2 17 TGTGCCAGCAGCCAACCGGGACAGGGGGCGACTAATGAAAAACTGTTTTTT CASSQPGQGATNEKLFF
- once TRBJ2-2 TRBV24-1 14 TGTGCCACCAGTCCGGGACAGAACACCGGGGAGCTGTTTTTT CATSPGQNTGELFF
- - TRBJ1-1 TRBV4-3 15 TGCGCCAGCAGCCAATATGCCTTTGAGGGCCCTGAAGCTTTCTTT CASSQYAFEGPEAFF
- - TRBJ1-6 TRBV3-1/TRBV3-2 13 TGTGCCAGCAGCCAAGATCGTGGTTCTGCTAACCACTTT CASSQDRGSANHF
TRBD1 - TRBJ1-4 TRBV2 14 TGTGCCAGCAGTATAGGACAGGCTAATGAAAAACTGTTTTTT CASSIGQANEKLFF
- once TRBJ2-1 TRBV5-6 16 TGTGCCAGCAGCTTGCCTGCGCGGGACCTCTACAATGAGCAGTTCTTC CASSLPARDLYNEQFF
- - TRBJ1-4 TRBV3-1/TRBV3-2 14 TGTGCCAGCAGCCCCGTGGGAGGAAACGAAAAACTGTTTTTT CASSPVGGNEKLFF
- - TRBJ1-3 TRBV10-3 16 TGTGCCATCACTGAGGGGGGGACCCTCTCTGGAAACACCATATATTTT CAITEGGTLSGNTIYF
TRBD2 - TRBJ2-2 TRBV28 15 TGTGCCAGCAGTTTACTAGCGGGGTACACCGGGGAGCTGTTTTTT CASSLLAGYTGELFF
- - TRBJ1-4 TRBV19 14 TGTGCCAGTAGTATCCGAGGGTTTGGTGAAAAACTGTTTTTT CASSIRGFGEKLFF
TRBD1 - TRBJ2-7 TRBV7-2 15 TGTGCCAGCAGCTATCCGGGACAGGGGTCCTACGAGCAGTACTTC CASSYPGQGSYEQYF
TRBD1 - TRBJ1-1 TRBV28 15 TGTGCCAGCAGTCTTGGACAGGTAGGGACCACTGAAGCTTTCTTT CASSLGQVGTTEAFF